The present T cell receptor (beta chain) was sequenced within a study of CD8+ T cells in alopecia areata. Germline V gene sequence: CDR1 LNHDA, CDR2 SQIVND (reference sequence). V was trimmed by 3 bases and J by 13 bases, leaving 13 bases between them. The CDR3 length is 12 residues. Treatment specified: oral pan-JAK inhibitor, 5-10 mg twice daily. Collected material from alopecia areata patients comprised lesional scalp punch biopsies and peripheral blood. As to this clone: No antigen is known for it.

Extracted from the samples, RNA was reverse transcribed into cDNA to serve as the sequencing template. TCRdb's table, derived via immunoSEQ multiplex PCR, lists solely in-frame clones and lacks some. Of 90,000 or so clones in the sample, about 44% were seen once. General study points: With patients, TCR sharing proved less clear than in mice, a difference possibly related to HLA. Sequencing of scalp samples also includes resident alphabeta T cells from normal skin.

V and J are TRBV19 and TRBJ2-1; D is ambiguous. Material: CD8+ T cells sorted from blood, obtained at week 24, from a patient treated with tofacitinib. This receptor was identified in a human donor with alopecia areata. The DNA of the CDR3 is TGTGCCAGTAGTATCCCCCCCCTGGACCAGTTCTTC. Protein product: CASSIPPLDQFF. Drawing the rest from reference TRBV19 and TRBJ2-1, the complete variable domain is DGGITQSPKYLFRKEGQNVTLSCEQNLNHDAMYWYRQDPGQGLRLIYYSQIVNDFQKGDIAEGYSVSREKKESFPLTVTSAQKNPTAFYLCASSIPPLDQFFGPGTRLTVL.